This TCR beta chain comes out of a study of technical replicates of blood from a handful of donors. The CDR3 contains 13 residues. Trimming left V 6 bases short and J 6 bases short, with 14 bases between. Germline values: CDR1 MDHEN, CDR2 SYDVKM. TCRdb's copy holds only in-frame clones and misses some; the assay was immunoSEQ multiplex PCR. Here the sample spans over 85,000 clones, about 96% being singletons. Material for sequencing was T cells isolated from PBMCs. The chain employs TRBV28 and TRBJ1-1; D unresolved. This receptor was obtained from a human donor in good health. The CDR3 spells CASSRIGASEAFF. DNA for the CDR3: TGTGCCAGCAGCCGTATCGGAGCTTCTGAAGCTTTCTTT.